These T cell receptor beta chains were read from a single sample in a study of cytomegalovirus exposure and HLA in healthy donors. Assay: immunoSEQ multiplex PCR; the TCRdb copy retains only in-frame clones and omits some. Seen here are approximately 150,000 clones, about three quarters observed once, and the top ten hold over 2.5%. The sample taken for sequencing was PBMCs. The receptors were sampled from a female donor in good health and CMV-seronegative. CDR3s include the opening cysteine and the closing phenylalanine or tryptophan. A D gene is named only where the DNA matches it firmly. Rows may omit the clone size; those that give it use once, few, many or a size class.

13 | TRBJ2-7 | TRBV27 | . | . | TGTGCCAGCAGTTCGGACAGCTACTACGAGCAGTACTTC | CASSSDSYYEQYF
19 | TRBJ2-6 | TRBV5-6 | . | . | TGTGCCAGCAGCGGGAGGCCCAGGCGCTTACTCTCTGGGGCCAACGTCCTGACTTTC | CASSGRPRRLLSGANVLTF
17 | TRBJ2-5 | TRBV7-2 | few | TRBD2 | TGTGCCAGCAGCTTAGCGCCGGCGGCGGGGGTCACGGAGACCCAGTACTTC | CASSLAPAAGVTETQYF
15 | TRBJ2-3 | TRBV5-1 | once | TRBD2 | TGCGCCAGCAGCTCCGGGACTAGCGGCACAGATACGCAGTATTTT | CASSSGTSGTDTQYF
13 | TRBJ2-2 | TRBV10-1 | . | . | TGCGCCAGCAGTGTAGGCGGCACCGGGGAGCTGTTTTTT | CASSVGGTGELFF
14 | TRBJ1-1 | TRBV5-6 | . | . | TGTGCCAGCAGCTCCGGGATAAAGGGCACTGAAGCTTTCTTT | CASSSGIKGTEAFF
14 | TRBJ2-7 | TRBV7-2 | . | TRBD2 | TGTGCCAGCAGCTCGCGACTAGCGCGGTACGAGCAGTACTTC | CASSSRLARYEQYF
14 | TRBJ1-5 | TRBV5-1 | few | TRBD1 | TGCGCCAGCAGCCCGGGGACAGGGCAGAAGCCCCAGCATTTT | CASSPGTGQKPQHF
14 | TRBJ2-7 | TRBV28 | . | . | TGTGCCAGCAGTTTAAGAGGGAGCCTCTACGAGCAGTACTTC | CASSLRGSLYEQYF
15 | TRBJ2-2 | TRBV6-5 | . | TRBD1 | TGTGCCAGCACTGAGGACAGGAGGAACACCGGGGAGCTGTTTTTT | CASTEDRRNTGELFF
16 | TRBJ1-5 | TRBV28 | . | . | TGTGCCAGCAAGGACAGCGCCCATGGGGGCCGGCAGCCCCAGCATTTT | CASKDSAHGGRQPQHF
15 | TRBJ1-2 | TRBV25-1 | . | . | TGTGCCAGCAGTGACCCGGGGGACGGGGACTATGGCTACACCTTC | CASSDPGDGDYGYTF
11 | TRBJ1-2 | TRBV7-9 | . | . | TGTGCCAGCAGCCTTCTCAGTGGCTACACCTTC | CASSLLSGYTF
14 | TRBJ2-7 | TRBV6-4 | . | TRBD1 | TGTGCCAGCAGCCCTGGACAGGGGGTGGGGGAGCAGTACTTC | CASSPGQGVGEQYF
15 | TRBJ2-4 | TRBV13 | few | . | TGTGCCAGCAGCTCCCCGGGCAGGGCAAGGTCTTCGCCGTACTTC | CASSSPGRARSSPYF